This TCR beta chain was captured in a study of CD8 T cells in Susac syndrome. RNA in amounts of roughly 0.45 to 1 ug was reverse transcribed with random hexamers. TCRdb recomputed calls from the immunoSEQ multiplex PCR reads with MiXCR, one row per CDR3 protein. The sample includes roughly 120,000 distinct CDR3 sequences, 85% to 95% of them seen just once. The CDR3 is 17 residues long. V lost 5 bases and J lost 4, with 23 bases in between. The sample was CD4+ T cells from PBMCs. The origin of this receptor is a human donor with multiple sclerosis. The chain couples TRBV12-3 or TRBV12-4 to TRBJ1-1; TRBD1 might be the D (5 bases). The CDR3 coding sequence is TGTGCCAGCAGTGCAGGGTCCTGGTTTATTAGTAGCACTGAAGCTTTCTTT. Translated: CASSAGSWFISSTEAFF.